In its sample, the clone carrying this TCR beta chain was seen a few times. Its target is unknown. CDR1 is SQVTM and CDR2 is ANQGSEA in the germline V gene. V gave up 5 bases and J gave up 0 bases; unmatched junction bases: 4. This CDR3 has 13 residues. These data come from a study of shared clonotypes between healthy human individuals. Across the whole study: Donor composition was two women and three men, aged 18 to 49.

Study observations and caveats: Measured sharing among donors was expected to vary with sequencing depth.

Every donor was a Caucasian adult from Nashville, Tennessee. Clones were read by immunoSEQ multiplex PCR, and TCRdb kept only the in-frame ones, dropping some. The data show some 530,000 clones, 78% seen once. The sequencing sample was made of PBMCs. The chain employs TRBV29-1 and TRBJ2-7; 7 nucleotides align to TRBD1. This clonotype originated in a middle-aged woman in good health. Some clones in this sample may be carry-over from other donors' samples. The CDR3 loop reads CSVRAGGSYEQYF. The DNA for the CDR3 is TGCAGCGTTCGGGCAGGGGGCTCCTACGAGCAGTACTTC.